Listed below are T cell receptor beta chains from one sample, sequenced in a study of identical twins. TCRdb passed the 5' RACE reads through MiXCR, listing each CDR3 protein once. Among approximately 670,000 distinct CDR3 sequences listed, less than 7% were seen once. Sequencing used naive T cells sorted from blood. These receptors all come from a man younger than 35 in good health. CDR3s include the opening cysteine and the closing phenylalanine or tryptophan. D genes are given only for firm matches. Rows give clone size only sometimes, using once, few, many, or a class for an expanded clone.

size: many
D: -
V: TRBV21-1
J: TRBJ2-1
DNA: TGTGCCAGCAGCAAAGAGGGTGGGGTCTTCGGCTACAATGAGCAGTTCTTC
CDR3: CASSKEGGVFGYNEQFF

size: many
D: TRBD1
V: TRBV24-1
J: TRBJ2-1
DNA: TGTGCCACCAGTGACCGGACCGGGACAGGGTATCATGAGCAGTTCTTC
CDR3: CATSDRTGTGYHEQFF

size: -
D: -
V: TRBV4-3
J: TRBJ1-1
DNA: TGCGCCAGCAGCCAAGGTGTGGAAACTCCCGAAGCTTTCTTT
CDR3: CASSQGVETPEAFF

size: few
D: TRBD2
V: TRBV7-2
J: TRBJ2-1
DNA: TGTGCCAGCAGCTCCAAACTGACTAGCGGGAGCGATGAGCAGTTCTTC
CDR3: CASSSKLTSGSDEQFF

size: few
D: -
V: TRBV15
J: TRBJ2-2
DNA: TGTGCCACCAGCAGAGATAGTCTCACCGGGGAGCTGTTTTTT
CDR3: CATSRDSLTGELFF

size: many
D: TRBD2
V: TRBV27
J: TRBJ2-1
DNA: TGTGCCAGCAGTAGGGGACTAGCGGCCAATGAGCAGTTCTTC
CDR3: CASSRGLAANEQFF

size: -
D: TRBD2
V: TRBV20-1
J: TRBJ2-3
DNA: TGCAGTGCTCTCTCCGGGACTAGCGGCAATGCAGATACGCAGTATTTT
CDR3: CSALSGTSGNADTQYF

size: many
D: -
V: TRBV15
J: TRBJ2-5
DNA: TGTGCCACCAGCAGCAGGCTAGACCCCTACCAAGAGACCCAGTACTTC
CDR3: CATSSRLDPYQETQYF

size: few
D: TRBD1
V: TRBV13
J: TRBJ2-7
DNA: TGTGCCAGCAGCTTAGACGCCGGACAGGGTTACGAGCAGTACTTC
CDR3: CASSLDAGQGYEQYF

size: many
D: -
V: TRBV7-2
J: TRBJ1-2
DNA: TGTGCCAGCAGCCCGCCGGCTCAGGGTAACGGCTACACCTTC
CDR3: CASSPPAQGNGYTF

size: -
D: -
V: TRBV3-1
J: TRBJ2-2
DNA: TGTGCCAGCAGCCAAGATCCGGCAAGATCCGGGGAGCTGTTTTTT
CDR3: CASSQDPARSGELFF

size: many
D: -
V: TRBV5-6
J: TRBJ2-4
DNA: TGTGCCAGCAGCTTAGGGGTACGCCTAGCCAAAAACATTCAGTACTTC
CDR3: CASSLGVRLAKNIQYF

size: many
D: -
V: TRBV7-9
J: TRBJ1-3
DNA: TGTGCCAGCAGCTCAACCCCGAACACCATATATTTT
CDR3: CASSSTPNTIYF

size: -
D: -
V: TRBV27
J: TRBJ2-5
DNA: TGTGCCAGCGCCCAATCCAAAGAGACCCAGTACTTC
CDR3: CASAQSKETQYF

size: many
D: TRBD2
V: TRBV25-1
J: TRBJ2-7
DNA: TGTGCCAGCAGTGAACAGGGACTAGCCTACGAGCAGTACTTC
CDR3: CASSEQGLAYEQYF

size: few
D: -
V: TRBV20-1
J: TRBJ2-1
DNA: TGCAGTGACATAGGAGGTAAAGGGACCTACAATGAGCAGTTCTTC
CDR3: CSDIGGKGTYNEQFF

size: many
D: -
V: TRBV11-2
J: TRBJ2-3
DNA: TGTGCCAGCAGCCGAGCAGAGACAGTGAAGAGCACAGATACGCAGTATTTT
CDR3: CASSRAETVKSTDTQYF

size: -
D: TRBD1
V: TRBV10-3
J: TRBJ1-5
DNA: TGTGCCATCAGTTTGGGACAGCGAGATCAGCCCCAGCATTTT
CDR3: CAISLGQRDQPQHF

size: many
D: -
V: TRBV7-9
J: TRBJ2-7
DNA: TGTGCCAGCACCTGGGGCGGAAGCTCCTACGAGCAGTACTTC
CDR3: CASTWGGSSYEQYF

size: few
D: -
V: TRBV6-1
J: TRBJ2-2
DNA: TGTGCCAGCAGTAGGGACAAGAACACCGGGGAGCTGTTTTTT
CDR3: CASSRDKNTGELFF

size: few
D: -
V: TRBV25-1
J: TRBJ2-2
DNA: TGTGCCAGCACAACCCGGGGGGCCCGCGATACCGGGGAGCTGTTTTTT
CDR3: CASTTRGARDTGELFF

size: many
D: -
V: TRBV9
J: TRBJ2-1
DNA: TGTGCCAGCAGCGCCCCAATGGAGTTGCCGCACGATGAGCAGTTCTTC
CDR3: CASSAPMELPHDEQFF

size: many
D: -
V: TRBV12-3/TRBV12-4
J: TRBJ1-1
DNA: TGTGCCAGCAGCCCCTCCACTGAAGCTTTCTTT
CDR3: CASSPSTEAFF

size: -
D: -
V: TRBV7-3
J: TRBJ2-2
DNA: TGTGCCAGCAGCTTAACGGGACGGACGAACACCGGGGAGCTGTTTTTT
CDR3: CASSLTGRTNTGELFF

size: many
D: -
V: TRBV5-6
J: TRBJ2-1
DNA: TGTGCCAGCAGTCGGGAATACAATGAGCAGTTCTTC
CDR3: CASSREYNEQFF

size: many
D: TRBD2
V: TRBV7-9
J: TRBJ2-7
DNA: TGTGCCAGCAGCTTCCTAGCGGGAGGGGAGTACGAGCAGTACTTC
CDR3: CASSFLAGGEYEQYF

size: many
D: TRBD2
V: TRBV5-1
J: TRBJ2-1
DNA: TGCGCCAGCAGCTTACAAGCGGGAGTGAGTGGGCATGAGCAGTTCTTC
CDR3: CASSLQAGVSGHEQFF

size: -
D: -
V: TRBV14
J: TRBJ2-1
DNA: TGTGCCAGCAGCCAAGTAGGGTCTAGCCGGAATGAGCAGTTCTTC
CDR3: CASSQVGSSRNEQFF

size: many
D: -
V: TRBV29-1
J: TRBJ2-1
DNA: TGCAGCGTCAATCGGGAGTACAATGAGCAGTTCTTC
CDR3: CSVNREYNEQFF

size: many
D: TRBD2
V: TRBV20-1
J: TRBJ2-1
DNA: TGCAGTGCTAGAGATGGCCAGCGGGATAGGGATGAGCAGTTCTTC
CDR3: CSARDGQRDRDEQFF

size: -
D: TRBD2
V: TRBV29-1
J: TRBJ2-3
DNA: TGCAGCGTTGTCGGGAGGGCCGGAGATACGCAGTATTTT
CDR3: CSVVGRAGDTQYF

size: few
D: -
V: TRBV30
J: TRBJ2-7
DNA: TGTGCCTGGACAATAGGGCCGGCGCCCTACGAGCAGTACTTC
CDR3: CAWTIGPAPYEQYF

size: many
D: -
V: TRBV27
J: TRBJ2-7
DNA: TGTGCCAGCAGTTTAGACTGGACGATCGTGTTAGCCTACGAGCAGTACTTC
CDR3: CASSLDWTIVLAYEQYF

size: few
D: TRBD2
V: TRBV2
J: TRBJ2-2
DNA: TGTGCCGGAAAAGCGGGAGGGTTAGCGGCGGAGGAGCTGTTTTTT
CDR3: CAGKAGGLAAEELFF